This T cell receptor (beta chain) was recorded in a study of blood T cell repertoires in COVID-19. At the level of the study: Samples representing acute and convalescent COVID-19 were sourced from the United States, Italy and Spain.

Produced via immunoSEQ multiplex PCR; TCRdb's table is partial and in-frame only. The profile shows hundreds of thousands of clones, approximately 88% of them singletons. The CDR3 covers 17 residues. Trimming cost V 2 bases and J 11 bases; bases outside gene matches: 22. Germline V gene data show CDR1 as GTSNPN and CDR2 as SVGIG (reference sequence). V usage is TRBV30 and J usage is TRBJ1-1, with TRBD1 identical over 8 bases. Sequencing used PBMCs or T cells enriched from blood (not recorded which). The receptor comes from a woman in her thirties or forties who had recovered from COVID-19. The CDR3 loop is CAWSQFKPTGVTTVAFF. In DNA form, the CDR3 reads TGTGCCTGGAGTCAATTCAAACCGACAGGGGTAACAACTGTCGCTTTCTTT.